Listed below are T cell receptor beta chains from one sample, sequenced in a study of T cells after yellow fever vaccination. TCRdb called the 5' RACE reads again in MiXCR, with one record for every CDR3 protein. The sample lists about 550,000 distinct CDR3 sequences; approximately 21% were seen once. Sequences were derived from PBMCs, sampled 15 days after the yellow fever booster vaccination. These receptor sequences come from a man aged 25 to 40 who received the YFV17D yellow fever vaccine. Each CDR3 is given with its conserved first and last residue. The D gene is left open where the match is weak. Rows may omit the clone size; those that give it use once, few, many or a size class.

V gene	clone size	D gene	J gene	CDR3 protein	CDR3 DNA
TRBV12-3/TRBV12-4	.	TRBD2	TRBJ2-1	CASTFGGSYNEQFF	TGTGCCAGCACCTTCGGGGGGTCCTACAATGAGCAGTTCTTC
TRBV7-7	many	TRBD1	TRBJ2-5	CASSPAGGETQYF	TGTGCCAGCAGCCCCGCAGGGGGAGAGACCCAGTACTTC
TRBV5-6	few	.	TRBJ2-3	CASSTRRTDTQYF	TGTGCCAGCAGTACGCGGAGGACAGATACGCAGTATTTT
TRBV20-1	.	TRBD1	TRBJ2-2	CSAPTGGGYTGELLF	TGCAGTGCTCCGACAGGGGGCGGGTACACCGGGGAGCTGCTTTTT
TRBV5-1	.	.	TRBJ2-5	CASSLVGLDETQYF	TGCGCCAGCAGCTTGGTTGGGTTGGACGAGACCCAGTACTTC
TRBV24-1	.	.	TRBJ2-7	CATSEAASYEQYF	TGTGCCACCAGTGAAGCAGCATCCTACGAGCAGTACTTC
TRBV7-2	.	TRBD1	TRBJ2-7	CASSIRTGSTSLEQYF	TGTGCCAGCAGCATCCGGACAGGGTCTACCTCCCTCGAGCAGTACTTC
TRBV30	.	TRBD1	TRBJ2-5	CAGQNRGVKTQYF	TGTGCCGGACAAAACAGGGGGGTAAAGACCCAGTACTTC
TRBV30	.	TRBD2	TRBJ2-7	CAWGGLAGLAYEQYF	TGTGCCTGGGGGGGGCTAGCGGGCCTGGCCTACGAGCAGTACTTC
TRBV12-3/TRBV12-4	.	.	TRBJ2-7	CASSLTVFYEQYF	TGTGCCAGCAGTTTGACAGTTTTTTACGAGCAGTACTTC
TRBV7-2	few	.	TRBJ2-7	CASSSKGESLTSYEQYF	TGTGCCAGCAGCTCAAAGGGGGAGTCACTGACTTCCTACGAGCAGTACTTC
TRBV24-1	few	.	TRBJ1-1	CATKSGARTEAFF	TGTGCCACGAAATCGGGGGCTCGCACTGAAGCTTTCTTT
TRBV12-3/TRBV12-4	few	.	TRBJ2-7	CASSPPGVAKQYF	TGTGCCAGCAGCCCGCCCGGGGTGGCGAAGCAGTACTTC
TRBV12-3/TRBV12-4	.	TRBD1	TRBJ2-1	CASSGDRGSYNEQFF	TGTGCCAGCAGCGGTGACAGGGGCTCCTACAATGAGCAGTTCTTC
TRBV5-4	.	.	TRBJ2-5	CASSRASEETQYF	TGTGCCAGCAGCAGGGCCTCGGAGGAGACCCAGTACTTC
TRBV7-2	few	.	TRBJ2-7	CASSLGPTQKKYF	TGTGCCAGCAGCTTAGGGCCCACTCAGAAGAAGTACTTC
TRBV6-1	few	.	TRBJ2-7	CASSAGPYYEQYF	TGTGCCAGCAGTGCGGGACCGTACTACGAGCAGTACTTC
TRBV28	few	.	TRBJ2-7	CASSRTGEVSEQYF	TGTGCCAGCAGCCGAACCGGGGAAGTAAGCGAGCAGTACTTC
TRBV10-2	.	.	TRBJ2-7	CASTSGPPYEQYF	TGCGCCAGCACGTCGGGACCCCCCTACGAGCAGTACTTC
TRBV27	few	TRBD1	TRBJ1-4	CASNRQGAPNEKLFF	TGTGCCAGCAACCGACAGGGGGCACCTAATGAAAAACTGTTTTTT
TRBV6-1	.	.	TRBJ1-1	CASTLTGENTEAFF	TGTGCCAGCACCCTGACAGGAGAGAACACTGAAGCTTTCTTT
TRBV7-6	few	TRBD1	TRBJ2-5	CASSSGQYQETQYF	TGTGCCAGCAGCTCGGGACAGTACCAAGAGACCCAGTACTTC